A single sample is the source of the 30 T cell receptor beta chains below, sequenced in a study of shared clonotypes between healthy human individuals. Sequencing used immunoSEQ multiplex PCR; TCRdb keeps in-frame clones, though not all of them. The table shows over 800,000 clones, with 80% to 95% occurring only once. Naive CD8 cells, CD45RO-negative and positively selected for CCR7, excluded terminally differentiated effector memory CD45RA+ cells. The specimen was naive CD8+ T cells sorted from blood. These receptors came from a man younger than 40 in good health.

The chain has TRBV15 and TRBJ2-1, with unresolved D. CDR3 size: 14 residues. V was clipped by 4 bases and J by 6 bases, with 13 bases between them. Germline V gene lookup returns CDR1 LNHNV and CDR2 YYDKDF (reference sequence). This chain's CDR3 is CATSTIGLSNEQFF. CDR3 coding DNA: TGTGCCACCAGCACTATAGGGCTCAGCAATGAGCAGTTCTTC. The variable domain in full, with the rest retrieved from reference TRBV15 and TRBJ2-1, is DAMVIQNPRYQVTQFGKPVTLSCSQTLNHNVMYWYQQKSSQAPKLLFHYYDKDFNNEADTPDNFQSRRPNTSFCFLDIRSPGLGDTAMYLCATSTIGLSNEQFFGPGTRLTVL.

This clone occurred a few times. The chain joins TRBV27 to TRBJ2-7; D call uncertain. Germline CDR1 and CDR2: MNHEY and SMNVEV (reference sequence). This CDR3 has 14 residues. V was clipped by 3 bases and J by 0 bases, with 9 bases between them. Here the CDR3 DNA reads TGTGCCAGCAGTTTTGGGGTGGCCTCCTACGAGCAGTACTTC. This sequence encodes CASSFGVASYEQYF.

This chain connects TRBV9 to TRBJ1-2; D gene uncertain. The CDR3 contains 15 residues. CDR1 SGDLS and CDR2 YYNGEE come from the germline V gene. The V and J ends lost 3 bases and 3 bases respectively, with 15 bases between them. For the CDR3, the DNA is TGTGCCAGCAGCGGCTCCTGGACCGAAGACTATGGCTACACCTTC. Translating it yields CASSGSWTEDYGYTF.

The chain is built from TRBV10-1 and TRBJ2-7; D is unclear. The germline gives CDR1 WNHNN, CDR2 SYGVQD (reference sequence). The CDR3 sequence is 12 residues long. V was cut by 0 bases and J by 9 bases, with 9 bases left in between. The CDR3 DNA follows: TGCGCCAGCAGTGAGTCTGGGATACGGCAGTACTTC. As protein: CASSESGIRQYF.

The V call is TRBV6-5, the J call TRBJ2-3; D not resolved. This CDR3 has 14 amino acids. V was clipped by 0 bases and J by 3 bases, with 7 bases between them. Per the germline V gene, CDR1 is MNHEY and CDR2 is SVGAGI. CDR3 nucleotide sequence: TGTGCCAGCAGTTACTCGAAAGAGACAGATACGCAGTATTTT. Residues: CASSYSKETDTQYF.

This chain uses TRBV15 with TRBJ2-1; D is possibly TRBD1 or TRBD2 (5 bases each). The V gene's germline CDR1 is LNHNV and CDR2 YYDKDF (reference sequence). This CDR3 region has 17 residues. The germline V and J ends were trimmed by 0 bases and 3 bases, with 15 bases remaining between them. The CDR3 sequence: CATSRDPGTRLYNEQFF. The CDR3 nucleotides are TGTGCCACCAGCAGAGATCCCGGGACGAGGCTCTACAATGAGCAGTTCTTC.

V usage is TRBV2 and J usage is TRBJ2-7; 7 bases align to TRBD1. The trim removed 6 bases at V and 2 bases at J, leaving 4 bases unmatched. CDR1 and CDR2 (germline): SNHLY, FYNNEI. CDR3 length equals 13 residues. The CDR3 reads CASRVGQTYEQYF. The CDR3 DNA follows: TGTGCCAGCAGAGTGGGACAGACCTACGAGCAGTACTTC.

In DNA, the CDR3 is TGTGCCAGCAGTTCGACGACGCGGTGGGACAGGGTCCACGAGCAGTACTTC. Its translation is CASSSTTRWDRVHEQYF. The V call is TRBV27, the J call TRBJ2-7; 9 bases match TRBD1. CDR3 length: 17 residues. V gave up 4 bases and J gave up 5 bases; unmatched junction bases: 15. Germline V gives CDR1 MNHEY, CDR2 SMNVEV (reference sequence).

In its sample, this clone was seen once. The chain has TRBV25-1 and TRBJ2-7; a weak D match, TRBD2 (6 bases). This CDR3 comprises 16 residues. V was shortened by 3 bases and J by 0 bases, with 15 bases between the two germline ends. The germline gives CDR1 MGHDK, CDR2 SYGVNS. Here the CDR3 DNA reads TGTGCCAGCAGTGAGGGGTCGGCGGGAAGCTCCTACGAGCAGTACTTC. It codes for CASSEGSAGSSYEQYF.

The chain joins TRBV28 to TRBJ2-1; 12 nucleotides match TRBD2. Germline V CDR1 and CDR2: MDHEN, SYDVKM. The J segment lost 5 bases and the V segment lost 5 bases, leaving 16 bases of the junction unmatched. The CDR3 runs to 19 residues. CDR3 in amino acids: CASSHLAGGPERGDNEQFF. CDR3 coding DNA: TGTGCCAGCAGTCATCTAGCGGGAGGGCCGGAAAGAGGGGACAATGAGCAGTTCTTC.

V and J are TRBV6-5 and TRBJ2-1; D unclear. CDR3 length: 12 amino acids. Per germline, CDR1 MNHEY and CDR2 SVGAGI. Trimming took off 0 bases at V and 8 bases at J, with 5 bases between the two ends. CDR3 coding DNA: TGTGCCAGCAGTTACTCGGGCCATGAGCAGTTCTTC. It specifies CASSYSGHEQFF.

The chain couples TRBV28 to TRBJ2-1; D is unclear. This CDR3 has 12 residues. V gave up 1 base and J gave up 7 bases, with 5 bases separating them. Germline-derived CDR1 and CDR2 are MDHEN and SYDVKM. CDR3 residues: CASSLFGNEQFF. As DNA, the CDR3 is TGTGCCAGCAGTTTATTTGGGAATGAGCAGTTCTTC.

V gene TRBV4-1 combines with J gene TRBJ2-7; either TRBD1 or TRBD2 may supply D (5 bases each). The CDR3 loop spans 14 amino acids. Germline loops: CDR1 MGHRA, CDR2 YSYEKL. Trimming cost V 4 bases and J 3 bases, with 13 bases left between them. In DNA form, the CDR3 reads TGCGCCAGCAGCCCAACTCTTGGGGGCTACGAGCAGTACTTC. Translation gives CASSPTLGGYEQYF.

This sequence joins TRBV9 and TRBJ1-1, with 7 nucleotides matching TRBD1. The CDR3 length is 15 residues. Germline V gives CDR1 SGDLS, CDR2 YYNGEE. Trimming took 7 bases from V and 0 from J; bases not matched to a gene: 9. CDR3 region: CASSDRESMNTEAFF. CDR3 sequence (DNA): TGTGCCAGCTCCGACAGGGAATCTATGAACACTGAAGCTTTCTTT.

The chain has TRBV28 and TRBJ2-7; 11 bases agree with TRBD1. Germline V CDR1 and CDR2: MDHEN, SYDVKM. Losses at the gene ends were 4 bases for V and 4 bases for J; bases not matched to a gene: 6. The CDR3 consists of 15 residues. The CDR3: CASSSSGQGVYEQYF. The CDR3 region has the DNA TGTGCCAGCAGTTCGTCGGGACAGGGGGTTTACGAGCAGTACTTC. Looking up the rest from reference TRBV28 and TRBJ2-7 gives the full variable domain: DVKVTQSSRYLVKRTGEKVFLECVQDMDHENMFWYRQDPGLGLRLIYFSYDVKMKEKGDIPEGYSVSREKKERFSLILESASTNQTSMYLCASSSSGQGVYEQYFGPGTRLTVT.

The V and J genes are TRBV7-3 and TRBJ2-1; D might be TRBD1 or TRBD2, each matching 6 bases. Trimming took 5 bases from V and 9 from J, leaving 23 bases between them. Germline loops: CDR1 SGHTA, CDR2 FQGTGA. This CDR3 contains 16 residues. CDR3 nucleotides: TGTGCCAGCAGCCCCCTACTGGGGGGCAGCTTGAGTGAGCAGTTCTTC. It is translated as CASSPLLGGSLSEQFF.

This clone occurred a few times. The chain links TRBV19 to TRBJ2-3, with 9 bases aligning to TRBD2. V dropped 3 bases and J dropped 4; count of bases not matched to a gene: 5. Per germline, CDR1 LNHDA and CDR2 SQIVND (reference sequence). The CDR3 length is 15 residues. As DNA, the CDR3 is TGTGCCAGTAGTATCGGGCTAGCGGGATCAGATACGCAGTATTTT. This sequence encodes CASSIGLAGSDTQYF.

The chain has TRBV27 and TRBJ1-1, with TRBD1 as a possible D gene (6 bases). Trimming removed 0 bases from V and 11 bases from J, with 10 bases in between. In germline, CDR1 is MNHEY, CDR2 SMNVEV (reference sequence). There are 12 residues in the CDR3. The CDR3 region has the DNA TGTGCCAGCAGTTTATCAGGGGGTGACGCTTTCTTT. Translated: CASSLSGGDAFF.

This clone has just a few counts. The chain carries TRBV6-1 and TRBJ1-5, with TRBD1 identical over 9 bases. The CDR3 extends over 13 amino acids. The V segment lost 10 bases and the J segment 3 bases; nucleotides outside the gene matches: 4. The germline gives CDR1 MNHNS, CDR2 SASEGT. CDR3 nucleotide sequence: TGTGCCACCCGGACAGGGGCCAATCAGCCCCAGCATTTT. Protein product: CATRTGANQPQHF.

This clone was observed a few times. The V call is TRBV10-3, the J call TRBJ1-5; D is ambiguous. The germline gives CDR1 ENHRY, CDR2 SYGVKD. The CDR3 is 13 amino acids. V was trimmed by 7 bases and J by 5 bases, leaving 12 bases between them. The CDR3 sequence: CAIKAGFDQPQHF. The CDR3 DNA sequence: TGTGCCATCAAGGCAGGCTTCGATCAGCCCCAGCATTTT.

V usage is TRBV7-8 and J usage is TRBJ1-5; D is possibly TRBD1 (6 bases). The CDR3 length is 14 residues. Germline V lookup: CDR1 SGHVS, CDR2 FQNEAQ. The germline V and J ends were trimmed by 5 bases and 7 bases, with 15 bases remaining between them. The DNA of the CDR3 is TGTGCCAGCAGCCCGGGGGCAGGGAAGCAGCCCCAGCATTTT. This encodes CASSPGAGKQPQHF. The full variable domain, with the rest looked up from reference TRBV7-8 and TRBJ1-5, is GAGVSQSPRYKVAKRGQDVALRCDPISGHVSLFWYQQALGQGPEFLTYFQNEAQLDKSGLPSDRFFAERPEGSVSTLKIQRTQQEDSAVYLCASSPGAGKQPQHFGDGTRLSIL.

The V gene is TRBV5-8, the J gene TRBJ1-4, with 10 bases aligning to TRBD1. From germline, CDR1 is SGHTS and CDR2 YDEGEE. Trimming at V came to 6 bases and at J to 5 bases, leaving 4 bases not matched to a gene. CDR3 size: 14 residues. In nucleotides, the CDR3 is TGTGCCAGCACCAGGGACAGGGGAAATGAAAAACTGTTTTTT. Protein sequence: CASTRDRGNEKLFF.

The gene calls are TRBV14 and TRBJ2-2; TRBD1 agrees at 8 bases. The CDR3 spans 15 residues. CDR1 SGHDN and CDR2 FVKESK come from the germline V gene. V shed 6 bases, J shed 2 bases, and the junction held 5 bases outside the gene matches. The CDR3, as DNA: TGTGCCAGCAGTCCGGACAGGGAAAACACCGGGGAGCTGTTTTTT. It codes for CASSPDRENTGELFF. The full variable domain, rest sourced from reference TRBV14 and TRBJ2-2, is EAGVTQFPSHSVIEKGQTVTLRCDPISGHDNLYWYRRVMGKEIKFLLHFVKESKQDESGMPNNRFLAERTGGTYSTLKVQPAELEDSGVYFCASSPDRENTGELFFGEGSRLTVL.

To note about this clone: This specimen includes other DNA sequences encoding the same CDR3. The chain recombines TRBV7-9 with TRBJ2-7, with D unresolved. The CDR3 is 13 residues long. V lost 1 base, J lost 1 base, and 5 bases lay in between. CDR1 and CDR2 from the germline V gene are SEHNR and FQNEAQ (reference sequence). The CDR3 nucleotides read TGTGCCAGCAGCTTAGATGAGTCCTACGAGCAGTACTTC. Translating it yields CASSLDESYEQYF.

The V and J genes are TRBV13 and TRBJ2-1, with 8 bases that match TRBD1. The V gene end was trimmed by 2 bases and the J gene end by 5 bases; junction bases not matched to a gene: 17. Germline CDR1 reads PRHDT; CDR2 reads FYEKMQ (reference sequence). There are 19 residues in the CDR3. The CDR3 nucleotides are TGTGCCAGCAGCTTATGGGGGACAGGCGCATCATCCCCCGACAATGAGCAGTTCTTC. The encoded protein is CASSLWGTGASSPDNEQFF.

J is TRBJ2-7 and V is TRBV21-1; the D call in the table, TRBD2, was not verified against the DNA. TRBV21-1 is recorded as a pseudogene. The CDR3 length is 19 residues. CDR3 region: CASFTPGTSGNYPSYEQYF. CDR3 DNA: TGTGCCAGCTTCACCCCTGGGACTAGCGGGAATTATCCCTCCTACGAGCAGTACTTC.

This rearrangement joins TRBV6-6 to TRBJ2-7; D remains ambiguous. V was clipped by 7 bases and J by 5 bases, with 12 bases between them. The germline CDR1 and CDR2 sequences are MNHNY and SVGAGI (reference sequence). This CDR3 has 12 amino acids. For the CDR3, the DNA is TGTGCCAGCACCATGGGCAGCAACGAGCAGTACTTC. It encodes CASTMGSNEQYF.

The gene calls are TRBV5-4 and TRBJ2-2; 10 nucleotides line up with TRBD1. The CDR3 is made up of 15 amino acids. Trimming at V came to 3 bases and at J to 4 bases, leaving 3 bases not matched to a gene. Germline CDR1 SGHNT, CDR2 YYREEE (reference sequence). CDR3 nucleotides: TGTGCCAGCAGCTGGGACAGGGGCCCCACCGGGGAGCTGTTTTTT. Its protein is CASSWDRGPTGELFF.

V gene TRBV7-9 combines with J gene TRBJ1-5; 7 nucleotides line up with TRBD1. This CDR3 has 17 amino acids. Germline trimming cut 3 bases from V and 3 bases from J; bases unmatched to any gene: 11. The germline V gene has CDR1 SEHNR and CDR2 FQNEAQ (reference sequence). CDR3 protein: CASSFEIQGNHNQPQHF. The CDR3 region has the DNA TGTGCCAGCAGCTTCGAAATACAGGGGAACCACAATCAGCCCCAGCATTTT.

The CDR3 sequence: CASSAVRGSNSAPYEQYF. In DNA form, the CDR3 reads TGTGCCAGCAGCGCTGTGCGGGGATCTAATTCCGCCCCCTACGAGCAGTACTTC. V is TRBV9 and J is TRBJ2-7; TRBD2 is a possible D gene (6 bases). This CDR3 comprises 18 residues. V lost 3 bases and J 2 bases, leaving 24 bases between the germline ends. The germline V gene encodes CDR1 SGDLS and CDR2 YYNGEE.